A single sample is the source of the 21 T cell receptor beta chains below, sequenced in a study of Ad26.COV2.S vaccination and SARS-CoV-2 variants (dated by TCRdb to the early 2020s). The meaning of the sample's treatment or condition label: roughly 19 received Ad26.COV2.S at low or high dose, single or two shots; 5 received placebo; per-sample allocation not given. Repertoires of vaccine and placebo recipients were sequenced from samples collected on day 63 after the first injection. Library method: the immunoSEQ multiplex PCR assay. This is the immuneACCESS table as TCRdb keeps it, with only in-frame sequences that have V and J called. A part of the clones is gone; compared with another copy, unresolved V genes explain less than half, and the rest is unexplained. Counted in this sample were around 380,000 clones; around nine tenths of them appeared once. Roughly 3.2% of the sample is in the top ten clones.

The material sequenced was peripheral blood, taken in a trial of Ad26.COV2.S vaccine versus placebo. These receptors were taken from a person between 18 and 59 years old who received the Ad26.COV2.S COVID-19 vaccine or a placebo.

This chain links TRBV10-3 with TRBJ2-1; 13 bases fit TRBD2. The V and J ends lost 10 bases and 0 bases, in that order; junction bases with no gene match: 12. This CDR3 region has 18 residues. Germline V gene lookup returns CDR1 ENHRY and CDR2 SYGVKD. CDR3 in amino acids: CATGPRLAGGPSYNEQFF. DNA of the CDR3: TGTGCCACCGGACCGAGACTAGCGGGGGGACCCTCCTACAATGAGCAGTTCTTC.

The rearrangement joins TRBV24-1 to TRBJ2-7, with 8 positions matching TRBD1. CDR1 is KGHDR and CDR2 is SFDVKD in the germline V gene. Trimming removed 5 bases from V and 6 bases from J; junction bases left unmatched: 2. The CDR3 sequence is 12 residues long. The CDR3 sequence is CATSATGVEQYF. Written as DNA, the CDR3 is TGTGCCACCAGTGCGACAGGGGTCGAGCAGTACTTC.

V and J are TRBV7-6 and TRBJ2-1, with 10 nucleotides matching TRBD1. From germline, CDR1 is SGHVS and CDR2 FNYEAQ. This CDR3 region has 15 residues. The V segment lost 4 bases and the J segment 9 bases; nucleotides outside the gene matches: 9. Here the CDR3 reads CASSSRGQGMGEQFF. Here the CDR3 DNA reads TGTGCCAGCAGCTCACGGGGACAGGGGATGGGTGAGCAGTTCTTC.

This sequence joins TRBV11-3 and TRBJ2-1; D remains ambiguous. CDR1 is SGHNT and CDR2 is YENEEA in the germline V gene. The CDR3 contains 13 residues. The V and J ends lost 1 base and 6 bases respectively, with 7 bases between them. CDR3 in DNA: TGTGCCAGCAGCTTAGCGGCTAGCAATGAGCAGTTCTTC. Residues: CASSLAASNEQFF.

This sequence joins TRBV7-9 and TRBJ1-2, with D possibly TRBD1 on 5 matching bases. The V end lost 4 bases, the J end lost 8 bases, and 11 bases lay between the germline ends. The germline CDR1 and CDR2 sequences are SEHNR and FQNEAQ (reference sequence). The CDR3 spans 12 residues. The CDR3 region is CASSSGTYGYTF. The CDR3 DNA is TGTGCCAGCAGCTCGGGGACCTACGGCTACACCTTC.

V usage is TRBV18 and J usage is TRBJ2-2; a possible D gene is TRBD2 (5 bases). The length of the CDR3 is 15 residues. CDR1 KGHSH and CDR2 LQKENI come from the germline V gene. Trimming took 5 bases from V and 0 from J, leaving 10 bases between them. CDR3 loop: CASSLMRANTGELFF. The CDR3 DNA follows: TGTGCCAGCTCATTAATGAGGGCGAACACCGGGGAGCTGTTTTTT.

This chain connects TRBV5-4 to TRBJ1-1; 7 nucleotides agree with TRBD1. The CDR3 runs to 13 residues. Germline V gives CDR1 SGHNT, CDR2 YYREEE (reference sequence). V shed 4 bases, J shed 7 bases, and the junction held 7 bases outside the gene matches. The CDR3 nucleotides are TGTGCCAGCAGCCCCCGAGACAGGGATGAAGCTTTCTTT. Translating it yields CASSPRDRDEAFF. The entire variable domain, with the rest obtained from reference TRBV5-4 and TRBJ1-1, is as follows: ETGVTQSPTHLIKTRGQQVTLRCSSQSGHNTVSWYQQALGQGPQFIFQYYREEENGRGNFPPRFSGLQFPNYSSELNVNALELDDSALYLCASSPRDRDEAFFGQGTRLTVV.

The chain uses TRBV6-5 and TRBJ1-1; D is perhaps TRBD1 (5 bases). This CDR3 region has 13 residues. Trimming removed 7 bases from V and 5 bases from J, with 14 bases in between. Germline V gives CDR1 MNHEY, CDR2 SVGAGI. The CDR3 bases are TGTGCCAGCATGGGGGACCTTGGGACTGAAGCTTTCTTT. Encoded protein: CASMGDLGTEAFF.

The chain links TRBV7-2 to TRBJ2-4; D gene uncertain. Trimming stripped 1 base from V and 5 bases from J, with 9 bases between. This CDR3 contains 14 residues. Germline CDR1 reads SGHTA; CDR2 reads FQGNSA. In DNA form, the CDR3 reads TGTGCCAGCAGCTTAGAGGAATCCCAAAACATTCAGTACTTC. Residues: CASSLEESQNIQYF.

This chain connects TRBV3-1 (or the pseudogene TRBV3-2) to TRBJ1-5, with D possibly matching TRBD1 (5 bases). The CDR3 extends over 15 amino acids. Per germline, CDR1 LGHDT and CDR2 YNNKEL (reference sequence). V lost 6 bases to trimming and J lost 2 bases, with 14 bases between them. The CDR3 region has the DNA TGTGCCAGCAGTCCAGGGATTGAGGGCAATCAGCCCCAGCATTTT. It codes for CASSPGIEGNQPQHF.

Points on this clone: This sample includes further DNA sequences coding for the same CDR3. The V gene is TRBV6-5, the J gene TRBJ1-1; D is unclear. CDR3 length equals 11 residues. V was pared by 8 bases and J by 5 bases, with 9 bases between. Germline V CDR1 and CDR2: MNHEY, SVGAGI. As DNA, the CDR3 is TGTGCCAGCTCGAGATATACTGAAGCTTTCTTT. Protein: CASSRYTEAFF.

The V and J genes are TRBV10-1 and TRBJ2-3; either TRBD1 or TRBD2 may fit D (5 bases each). The CDR3 totals 16 residues. V was trimmed by 8 bases and J by 5 bases, leaving 23 bases between them. Germline loops: CDR1 WNHNN, CDR2 SYGVQD (reference sequence). The CDR3, as DNA: TGCGCCAGCTCCGGAGCGAGTCGCCCTGGGGGAGATACGCAGTATTTT. It is translated as CASSGASRPGGDTQYF.

V is TRBV28 and J is TRBJ2-4; 8 bases agree with TRBD1. The CDR3 sequence is 15 residues long. V was clipped by 6 bases and J by 9 bases; unmatched bases: 13. Germline CDR1 reads MDHEN; CDR2 reads SYDVKM. The CDR3 here is CASSSAGTGDFIQYF. The CDR3 DNA sequence: TGTGCCAGCAGCTCAGCCGGGACAGGTGATTTCATTCAGTACTTC.

This clone turned up a few times. V is TRBV19 and J is TRBJ1-4, with D maybe TRBD1 (5 bases). The V gene's germline CDR1 is LNHDA and CDR2 SQIVND (reference sequence). This CDR3 is built from 13 residues. Trimming pared 3 bases from V and 9 bases from J, leaving 11 bases between. CDR3 amino acids: CASSISQGKKLFF. The CDR3 nucleotides read TGTGCCAGTAGTATCTCGCAGGGTAAAAAACTGTTTTTT.

The rearrangement uses TRBV5-5 and TRBJ2-1; TRBD1 matches 8 bases. Trimming took 4 bases from V and 6 from J; bases not matched to a gene: 6. Germline V gene sequence: CDR1 SGHKS, CDR2 YYEKEE (reference sequence). The CDR3 covers 14 residues. CDR3 region: CASSLLTGGNEQFF. The DNA for the CDR3 is TGTGCCAGCAGCCTCCTTACAGGGGGCAATGAGCAGTTCTTC.

This sequence joins TRBV6-5 and TRBJ2-1; 8 nucleotides agree with TRBD2. The CDR3 consists of 14 residues. J lost 1 base, V lost 9 bases, and 5 bases had no gene match. In germline, CDR1 is MNHEY, CDR2 SVGAGI. The CDR3 here is CASAGGGSYNEQFF. CDR3 DNA sequence: TGTGCCAGTGCAGGCGGGGGGTCCTACAATGAGCAGTTCTTC.

This clone was counted once. V is TRBV30 and J is TRBJ2-7; D is unclear. The germline V gene has CDR1 GTSNPN and CDR2 SVGIG (reference sequence). V gave up 3 bases and J gave up 3 bases, with 9 bases separating them. CDR3 length: 12 amino acids. The CDR3 nucleotides read TGTGCCTGGAGGAGCCCTATCTACGAGCAGTACTTC. Its translation is CAWRSPIYEQYF.

The CDR3 loop reads CASGRELRAYEQYF. The CDR3 region has the DNA TGTGCCAGCGGCAGGGAATTACGAGCCTACGAGCAGTACTTC. J is TRBJ2-7 and V is TRBV2; a weak D match, TRBD1 (5 bases). V lost 8 bases to trimming and J lost 2 bases, with 16 bases between them. The CDR3 consists of 14 residues. Germline V gene sequence: CDR1 SNHLY, CDR2 FYNNEI.

The chain recombines TRBV24-1 with TRBJ1-2; TRBD1 matches at 7 bases. CDR1 KGHDR and CDR2 SFDVKD come from the germline V gene. V was clipped by 5 bases and J by 3 bases; unmatched bases: 2. The CDR3 contains 13 residues. The CDR3 reads CATSGQGHYGYTF. The CDR3 DNA sequence: TGTGCCACCAGTGGACAGGGCCACTATGGCTACACCTTC.

The rearrangement uses TRBV2 and TRBJ2-1, with TRBD2 matching 12 bases. Germline V gives CDR1 SNHLY, CDR2 FYNNEI. V was pared by 4 bases and J by 4 bases, with 2 bases of the junction left unmatched. The CDR3 is 15 residues long. The CDR3 is CASSGLAGVYNEQFF. The DNA for the CDR3 is TGTGCCAGCAGTGGACTAGCGGGGGTATACAATGAGCAGTTCTTC.

The chain has TRBV30 and TRBJ2-7; no firm D call. CDR1 is GTSNPN, CDR2 SVGIG, per germline (reference sequence). This CDR3 region has 13 residues. V lost 2 bases to trimming and J lost 6 bases, with 14 bases between them. The DNA for the CDR3 is TGTGCCTGGAGTACCCTGGAACCGGGCGAGCAGTACTTC. It codes for CAWSTLEPGEQYF. The full variable domain, in which reference TRBV30 and TRBJ2-7 provide the parts outside the CDR3, is SQTIHQWPATLVQPVGSPLSLECTVEGTSNPNLYWYRQAAGRGLQLLFYSVGIGQISSEVPQNLSASRPQDRQFILSSKKLLLSDSGFYLCAWSTLEPGEQYFGPGTRLTVT.